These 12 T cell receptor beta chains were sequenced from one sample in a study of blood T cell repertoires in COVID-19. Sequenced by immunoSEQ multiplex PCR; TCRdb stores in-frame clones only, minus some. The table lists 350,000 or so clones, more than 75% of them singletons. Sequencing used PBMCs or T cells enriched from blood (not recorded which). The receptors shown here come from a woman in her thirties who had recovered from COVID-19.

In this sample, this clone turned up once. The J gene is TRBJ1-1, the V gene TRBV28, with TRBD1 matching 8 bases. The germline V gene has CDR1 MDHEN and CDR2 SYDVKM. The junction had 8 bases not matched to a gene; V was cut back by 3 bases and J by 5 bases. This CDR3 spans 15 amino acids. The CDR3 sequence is CASSLPGQGRTEAFF. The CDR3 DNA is TGTGCCAGCAGTTTGCCTGGACAGGGACGGACTGAAGCTTTCTTT.

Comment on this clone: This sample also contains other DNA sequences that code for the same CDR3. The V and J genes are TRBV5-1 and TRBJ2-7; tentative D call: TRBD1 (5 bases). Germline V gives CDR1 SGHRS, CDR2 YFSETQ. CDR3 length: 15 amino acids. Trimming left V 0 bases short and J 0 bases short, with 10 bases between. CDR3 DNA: TGCGCCAGCAGCTTGGGCGACAGTCTCTCCTACGAGCAGTACTTC. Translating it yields CASSLGDSLSYEQYF.

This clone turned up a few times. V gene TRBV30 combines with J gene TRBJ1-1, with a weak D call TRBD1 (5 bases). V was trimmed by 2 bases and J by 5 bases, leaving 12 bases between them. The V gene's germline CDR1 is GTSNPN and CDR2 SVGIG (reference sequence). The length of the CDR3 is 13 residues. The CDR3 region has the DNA TGTGCCTGGAGTAAGGGGCGGGGGACTGAAGCTTTCTTT. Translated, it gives CAWSKGRGTEAFF.

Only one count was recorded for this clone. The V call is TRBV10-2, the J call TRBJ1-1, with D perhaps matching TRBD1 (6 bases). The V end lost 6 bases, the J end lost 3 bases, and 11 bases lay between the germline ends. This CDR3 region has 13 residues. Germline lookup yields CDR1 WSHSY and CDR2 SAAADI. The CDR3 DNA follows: TGCGCCAGCAGCCAGACAGGTTACACTGAAGCTTTCTTT. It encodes CASSQTGYTEAFF.

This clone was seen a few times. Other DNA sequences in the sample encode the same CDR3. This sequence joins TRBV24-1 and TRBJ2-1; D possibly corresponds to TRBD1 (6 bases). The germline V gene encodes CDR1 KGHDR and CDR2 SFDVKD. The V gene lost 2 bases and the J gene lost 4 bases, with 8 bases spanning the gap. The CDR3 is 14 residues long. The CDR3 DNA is TGTGCCACCAGTGATTCCGGACAGTACAATGAGCAGTTCTTC. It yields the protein CATSDSGQYNEQFF.

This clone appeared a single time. CDR3 DNA sequence: TGTGCCAGCAGTAACCGACAGGGCCCCTACGAGCAGTACTTC. Translating gives CASSNRQGPYEQYF. The V and J genes are TRBV27 and TRBJ2-7, with 7 bases identical to TRBD1. The CDR3 consists of 14 residues. Germline V CDR1 and CDR2: MNHEY, SMNVEV (reference sequence). V was clipped by 5 bases and J by 2 bases; unmatched bases: 6.

CDR3 coding DNA: TGTGCCAGCAGTTCCGCCGGGTCCTCCTACGAGCAGTACTTC. It translates to CASSSAGSSYEQYF. V gene TRBV28 combines with J gene TRBJ2-7; D remains unclear. Per the germline V gene, CDR1 is MDHEN and CDR2 is SYDVKM. V was clipped by 4 bases and J by 0 bases, with 10 bases between them. This CDR3 comprises 14 residues. Combining the CDR3 with reference TRBV28 and TRBJ2-7 gives the whole variable domain DVKVTQSSRYLVKRTGEKVFLECVQDMDHENMFWYRQDPGLGLRLIYFSYDVKMKEKGDIPEGYSVSREKKERFSLILESASTNQTSMYLCASSSAGSSYEQYFGPGTRLTVT.

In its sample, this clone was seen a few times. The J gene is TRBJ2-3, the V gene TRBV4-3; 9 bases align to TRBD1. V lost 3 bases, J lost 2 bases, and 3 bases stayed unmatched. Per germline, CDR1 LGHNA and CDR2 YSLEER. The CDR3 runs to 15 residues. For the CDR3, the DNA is TGCGCCAGCAGCCAGGGACAGGGAACCACAGATACGCAGTATTTT. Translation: CASSQGQGTTDTQYF.

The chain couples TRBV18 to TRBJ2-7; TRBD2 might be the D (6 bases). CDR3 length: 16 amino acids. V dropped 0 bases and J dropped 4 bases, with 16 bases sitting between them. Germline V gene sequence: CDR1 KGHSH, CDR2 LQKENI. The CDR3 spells CASSPPGQGGVYEQYF. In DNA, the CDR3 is TGTGCCAGCTCACCACCGGGGCAGGGAGGAGTGTACGAGCAGTACTTC.

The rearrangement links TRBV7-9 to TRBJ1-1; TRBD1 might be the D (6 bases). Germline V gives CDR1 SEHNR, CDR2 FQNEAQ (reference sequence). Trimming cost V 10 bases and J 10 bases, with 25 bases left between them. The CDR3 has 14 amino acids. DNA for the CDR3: TGTGCCACCGGGTTCGGGACAAACAAAGTGGGAGCTTTCTTT. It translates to CATGFGTNKVGAFF. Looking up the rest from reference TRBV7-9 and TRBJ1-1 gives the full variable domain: DTGVSQNPRHKITKRGQNVTFRCDPISEHNRLYWYRQTLGQGPEFLTYFQNEAQLEKSRLLSDRFSAERPKGSFSTLEIQRTEQGDSAMYLCATGFGTNKVGAFFGQGTRLTVV.

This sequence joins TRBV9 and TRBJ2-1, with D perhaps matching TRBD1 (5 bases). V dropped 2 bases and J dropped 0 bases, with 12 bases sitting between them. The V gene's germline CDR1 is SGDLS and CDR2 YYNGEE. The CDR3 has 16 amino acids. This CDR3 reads CASSVRSRDSYNEQFF. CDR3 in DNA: TGTGCCAGCAGCGTGAGATCCAGGGACTCCTACAATGAGCAGTTCTTC.

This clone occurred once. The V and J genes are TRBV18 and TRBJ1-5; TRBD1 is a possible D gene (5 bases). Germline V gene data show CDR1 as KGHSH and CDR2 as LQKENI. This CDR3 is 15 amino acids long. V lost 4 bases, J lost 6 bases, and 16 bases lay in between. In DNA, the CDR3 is TGTGCCAGCTCACAGGGAATGGAGGGGAGTCAGCCCCAGCATTTT. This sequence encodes CASSQGMEGSQPQHF.